The 25 T cell receptor beta chains listed next were all sequenced from one sample in a study of STAT5B mutations in CD4+ large granular lymphocyte leukemia. TCRdb keeps only in-frame clones here, not all; method: immunoSEQ multiplex PCR. Seen here are 37,000 or so clones, roughly 87% observed once, and the top ten hold 3.4%. The sample was CD4+ T cells from blood buffy coats. The origin of the receptors is a human donor in good health.

CDR3 loop: CASSLGILLAGTYEQYF. CDR3 DNA sequence: TGTGCCAGCAGCTTAGGAATATTACTAGCGGGAACCTACGAGCAGTACTTC. The chain carries TRBV11-2 and TRBJ2-7; TRBD2 matches at 10 bases. Trimming removed 1 base from V and 2 bases from J; junction bases left unmatched: 8. CDR1 and CDR2 (germline): SGHAT, FQNNGV. The CDR3 is 17 amino acids. The entire variable domain, with the rest obtained from reference TRBV11-2 and TRBJ2-7, is as follows: EAGVAQSPRYKIIEKRQSVAFWCNPISGHATLYWYQQILGQGPKLLIQFQNNGVVDDSQLPKDRFSAERLKGVDSTLKIQPAKLEDSAVYLCASSLGILLAGTYEQYFGPGTRLTVT.

The chain has TRBV6-1 and TRBJ1-5, with D maybe TRBD1 (6 bases). The V and J ends lost 0 bases and 7 bases respectively, with 13 bases between them. This CDR3 region has 15 residues. The germline V gene has CDR1 MNHNS and CDR2 SASEGT. The CDR3 nucleotides read TGTGCCAGCAGTGAAGCGTCCGGGGGCAGACAGCCCCAGCATTTT. Encoded protein: CASSEASGGRQPQHF.

In its sample, this clone was seen a few times. The chain has TRBV6-5 and TRBJ1-4; D ambiguous. Trimming shortened V by 5 bases and J by 8 bases, and 15 bases separated the two germline ends. This CDR3 is 14 amino acids long. Germline V gene lookup returns CDR1 MNHEY and CDR2 SVGAGI. For the CDR3, the DNA is TGTGCCAGCAGTCCGCGGCCAAGGGCGGAAAAACTGTTTTTT. Translating gives CASSPRPRAEKLFF.

The gene calls are TRBV7-3 and TRBJ1-1; D not resolved. Trimming stripped 3 bases from V and 5 bases from J, with 10 bases between. The CDR3 runs 13 residues. Germline V CDR1 and CDR2: SGHTA, FQGTGA. In DNA, the CDR3 is TGTGCCAGCAGCTTGTATTCGAGGACTGAAGCTTTCTTT. Translated: CASSLYSRTEAFF.

The J gene is TRBJ2-1, the V gene TRBV7-3; 8 nucleotides match TRBD1. Germline V gives CDR1 SGHTA, CDR2 FQGTGA. The CDR3 is made up of 16 amino acids. The J segment lost 7 bases and the V segment lost 1 base, leaving 9 bases of the junction unmatched. CDR3 DNA: TGTGCCAGCAGCTTAAGTGCCCAGGGGGCTTGGAATGAGCAGTTCTTC. Protein: CASSLSAQGAWNEQFF.

The rearrangement links TRBV18 to TRBJ2-7; 8 positions match TRBD1. CDR1 is KGHSH, CDR2 LQKENI, per germline. Trimming cost V 6 bases and J 3 bases; bases outside gene matches: 7. This CDR3 comprises 14 residues. The DNA of the CDR3 is TGTGCCAGCTCCGCCGGGACAGGCGGCTACGAGCAGTACTTC. This sequence encodes CASSAGTGGYEQYF.

The chain links TRBV7-9 to TRBJ2-5; D assignment may be TRBD1 or TRBD2 (5 bases each). Trimming took 5 bases from V and 6 from J, leaving 22 bases between them. The CDR3 loop spans 16 amino acids. Germline V lookup: CDR1 SEHNR, CDR2 FQNEAQ (reference sequence). CDR3 DNA sequence: TGTGCCAGCAGCACAACAATCGGGGCGACGACGCAGACCCAGTACTTC. The encoded protein is CASSTTIGATTQTQYF.

V and J are TRBV6-1 and TRBJ1-5; 7 bases agree with TRBD1. This CDR3 region has 16 residues. The germline V gene encodes CDR1 MNHNS and CDR2 SASEGT. With 1 base clipped from V and 2 bases from J, the junction kept 5 bases outside the gene matches. CDR3 DNA: TGTGCCAGCAGTGAAGGGAGACAGGGCGGCAATCAGCCCCAGCATTTT. The encoded protein is CASSEGRQGGNQPQHF.

CDR3: CASSLSAGGYNEQFF. CDR3 nucleotide sequence: TGTGCCAGCAGCTTATCAGCGGGAGGCTACAATGAGCAGTTCTTC. This chain joins TRBV7-6 and TRBJ2-1; 9 bases agree with TRBD2. V dropped 2 bases and J dropped 3; count of bases not matched to a gene: 2. The CDR3 extends over 15 amino acids. In germline, CDR1 is SGHVS, CDR2 FNYEAQ.

CDR3 DNA sequence: TGTGCCAGCAGGGAGGGAGGAGAGGGACCTTCGACCAACAATGAGCAGTTCTTC. Its translation: CASREGGEGPSTNNEQFF. The chain couples TRBV28 to TRBJ2-1; possibly TRBD2 for D (6 bases). V was shortened by 6 bases and J by 5 bases, with 26 bases between the two germline ends. Germline CDR1 MDHEN, CDR2 SYDVKM. This CDR3 spans 18 amino acids.

The chain links TRBV25-1 to TRBJ2-5; possible D gene TRBD2, 6 bases. Between the trimmed V and J ends, which lost 5 bases and 7 bases, there was a span of 11 bases. The germline V gene encodes CDR1 MGHDK and CDR2 SYGVNS. The CDR3 length is 12 residues. CDR3 DNA: TGTGCCAGCAGTCCTATGGGGGGGACCCAGTACTTC. It translates to CASSPMGGTQYF.

The genes are TRBV7-8 and TRBJ2-5, with D unresolved. This CDR3 has 15 amino acids. Per the germline V gene, CDR1 is SGHVS and CDR2 is FQNEAQ. V shed 5 bases and J shed 7 bases, with 20 bases lying between them. The DNA for the CDR3 is TGTGCCAGCAGCAAGAATTGGGCCCAAAGTGGGACCCAGTACTTC. Translated: CASSKNWAQSGTQYF.

The chain links TRBV11-2 to TRBJ1-5, with unresolved D. The CDR3 has 13 amino acids. Germline CDR1 SGHAT, CDR2 FQNNGV. V dropped 1 base and J dropped 5 bases, with 6 bases sitting between them. Here the CDR3 DNA reads TGTGCCAGCAGCTTAGCATCGGATCAGCCCCAGCATTTT. This codes for CASSLASDQPQHF.

This clone occurred a few times. The rearrangement links TRBV29-1 to TRBJ1-1; 8 bases align to TRBD1. In germline, CDR1 is SQVTM, CDR2 ANQGSEA. The CDR3 spans 14 residues. J lost 0 bases, V lost 4 bases, and 4 bases had no gene match. The CDR3 region has the DNA TGCAGCGTTGTCGGACAGGGCCTGAACACTGAAGCTTTCTTT. Amino acid sequence: CSVVGQGLNTEAFF. Together with reference TRBV29-1 and TRBJ1-1, the CDR3 gives the full variable domain: SAVISQKPSRDICQRGTSLTIQCQVDSQVTMMFWYRQQPGQSLTLIATANQGSEATYESGFVIDKFPISRPNLTFSTLTVSNMSPEDSSIYLCSVVGQGLNTEAFFGQGTRLTVV.

The chain recombines TRBV5-4 with TRBJ2-2; D is unresolved. Germline CDR1 and CDR2: SGHNT and YYREEE (reference sequence). V lost 4 bases and J 7 bases, leaving 5 bases between the germline ends. The length of the CDR3 is 11 residues. CDR3 sequence reads: CASSGFGELFF. The CDR3 DNA follows: TGTGCCAGCAGCGGATTCGGGGAGCTGTTTTTT.

This CDR3 is CASSLWTSGATGELFF. CDR3 nucleotides: TGCGCCAGCAGCTTGTGGACTAGCGGGGCGACCGGGGAGCTGTTTTTT. The chain is built from TRBV5-1 and TRBJ2-2; TRBD2 matches at 12 bases. J was trimmed by 5 bases and V by 1 base; bases with no gene match: 3. The CDR3 is 16 amino acids. Germline V gene sequence: CDR1 SGHRS, CDR2 YFSETQ.

This clone was seen more than once but under ten times. The rearrangement links TRBV15 to TRBJ2-7; 11 nucleotides line up with TRBD1. After removal of 4 bases from V and 6 bases from J, the junction contained 5 bases not matched to a gene. This CDR3 is built from 14 residues. Germline V lookup: CDR1 LNHNV, CDR2 YYDKDF (reference sequence). The CDR3 DNA sequence: TGTGCCACCAGCAACGGACAGGGGGCAATCGAGCAGTACTTC. Its translation: CATSNGQGAIEQYF.

This clone was detected only once. This chain joins TRBV2 and TRBJ1-5, with D possibly TRBD1 on 5 matching bases. V lost 3 bases, J lost 2 bases, and 5 bases lay in between. The CDR3 extends over 13 amino acids. Per the germline V gene, CDR1 is SNHLY and CDR2 is FYNNEI. As DNA, the CDR3 is TGTGCCAGCAGTGAGGGGGGCAATCAGCCCCAGCATTTT. It codes for CASSEGGNQPQHF.

The table lists this clone with a few counts. This chain joins TRBV28 and TRBJ2-7; 8 positions match TRBD1. This CDR3 has 13 amino acids. Germline values: CDR1 MDHEN, CDR2 SYDVKM. V dropped 7 bases and J dropped 4; count of bases not matched to a gene: 6. The CDR3 DNA sequence: TGTGCCAGCAACCACAGGGGGAAGTACGAGCAGTACTTC. This encodes CASNHRGKYEQYF.

The chain recombines TRBV5-8 with TRBJ2-5; D ambiguous. Looked up from germline, CDR1 is SGHTS and CDR2 is YDEGEE. The CDR3 spans 13 residues. V lost 0 bases, J lost 9 bases, and 12 bases lay in between. The CDR3 sequence is CASSLDYRRAQYF. The CDR3 nucleotides read TGTGCCAGCAGCTTGGACTATCGGCGCGCCCAGTACTTC.

This clone is a singleton in its sample. The V gene is TRBV7-8, the J gene TRBJ2-4; no firm D call. V was shortened by 1 base and J by 2 bases, with 12 bases between the two germline ends. The CDR3 is 16 residues long. The germline V gene encodes CDR1 SGHVS and CDR2 FQNEAQ. CDR3 amino acids: CASSLGVGLPKNIQYF. The CDR3 bases are TGTGCCAGCAGCTTAGGGGTCGGGTTACCCAAAAACATTCAGTACTTC.

This chain links TRBV2 with TRBJ1-4; D remains unclear. The CDR3 runs 13 residues. CDR1 is SNHLY and CDR2 is FYNNEI in the germline V gene. The V end was cut by 7 bases, the J end by 5 bases, with 11 bases between. The CDR3 sequence: CASKYQPNEKLFF. The CDR3 DNA reads TGTGCCAGCAAGTACCAGCCGAATGAAAAACTGTTTTTT.

This rearrangement joins TRBV19 to TRBJ1-2; maybe TRBD1 (5 bases). This CDR3 is 15 amino acids long. Deletions cut 5 bases from V and 7 bases from J, with 20 bases between. Germline V CDR1 and CDR2: LNHDA, SQIVND (reference sequence). CDR3 bases: TGTGCCAGTAGTTTATCGGACATCTCCCGAGGTGGCTACACCTTC. Protein product: CASSLSDISRGGYTF.

The genes are TRBV6-6 and TRBJ1-1, with a possible D match to TRBD1 (6 bases). Germline V lookup: CDR1 MNHNY, CDR2 SVGAGI (reference sequence). The CDR3 extends over 13 amino acids. With 9 bases removed from V and 8 bases from J, the gap between germline ends came to 19 bases. CDR3 nucleotides: TGTGCCAGTTCCCTCGGGGCAGGGACAGAAGCTTTCTTT. Encoded protein: CASSLGAGTEAFF.

The chain links TRBV7-8 to TRBJ2-7, with 9 bases matching TRBD2. The germline CDR1 and CDR2 sequences are SGHVS and FQNEAQ. V gave up 8 bases and J gave up 3 bases; unmatched junction bases: 8. The CDR3 is 14 residues long. The CDR3 DNA reads as TGTGCCAGCGGCCCCACGACTAGCGGCTACGAGCAGTACTTC. It translates to CASGPTTSGYEQYF.